What follows is one T cell receptor (beta chain) and its context. Its antigen is unknown. One base away there is no much larger clone; base qualities are not given. The CDR3 regions of human TCRbeta chains were subjected to immunosequencing. Regarding the original processing steps: Repertoire TCRs were checked for matches against a reference library of SARS-CoV-2-specific TCRs that had been generated using the MIRA antigen-specificity platform. Breadth was defined as the fraction of unique TCRs that were SARS-CoV-2-associated. Depth was defined as the fraction of total T cells that were SARS-CoV-2-associated. Using the MIRA data, each spike-specific TCR was assigned both to the spike region to which the TCR was reactive and to a CD4 or CD8 class. Log10-transformed breadth and depth values were compared by one-way ANOVA with Sidak's multiple comparisons tests. The immuneACCESS repertoire file appears here via TCRdb, limited to in-frame rearrangements. These files lack a portion of the clones; in checked studies, under half of the deficit traces to unresolved V genes, and the cause of the others is not known. Clonal size and the V and J genes are those of that table, whereas D and trimming came from the DNA. The sample table holds approximately 150,000 clones, of which 85% to 95% were seen once. Approximately 0.88% of the sample is held by the ten biggest clonotypes.

These data originate in a study of T cell responses to AZD1222 COVID-19 vaccine (dated by TCRdb to the early 2020s). For the wider study: AZD1222 recipients whose second dose came at about 4 weeks and those whose second dose came at about 12 weeks were combined into one group, since spike-specific TCR depth and breadth did not differ between the two schedules. A total of about 230 trial participants underwent TCR sequencing, of whom 207 received two doses of AZD1222 and some 26 received two doses of the MenACWY control vaccine. Trial participants were enrolled by age into 18-55, 56-69 and 70-plus year subgroups, with roughly 150, 30 and 60 TCR-sequenced participants respectively. Here is what the overall study found, with its caveats: Conclusions about previously exposed vaccinees are limited because only five to seven AZD1222 recipients were SARS-CoV-2 seropositive at baseline. Spike-specific TCR breadth and depth rose significantly after two AZD1222 doses compared with day 0 and with MenACWY recipients. No day 14 peak-response samples were available, so repertoires were characterized only after the peak T cell response. Participants were mostly white British, with more females than males. The authors suggested clonal diversity may have been underestimated. In the small 56-69-year group, the increase in depth fell short of significance, most likely because of low power. Epitopes outside the regions mutated in the B.1.351 and B.1.1.7 variants were reportedly recognized by nearly half of the unique spike-specific TCRs. The vaccine-associated CD4 TCRs covered the entire spike protein, and the dominant responses fell in regions 160-218 and 743-854.

The time point label of this sample denotes: baseline before first vaccination. Samples from vaccinated people were obtained from the UK trials COV001 and COV002, which included a single-blind randomized controlled phase 2/3 trial of AZD1222 (ChAdOx1 nCoV-19) in healthy adults. Trial participant PBMC samples were collected at day 0 and day 28 after the second dose for TCRbeta chain sequencing. Reading the germline V gene (reference sequence) gives CDR1 SEHNR and CDR2 FQNEAQ. V drops 5 bases and J drops 4 bases, leaving 9 bases in between. The CDR3, from cysteine to phenylalanine, totals 14 residues. Only the CDR3 portion is preserved as DNA: 42 bases, with reading frame beginning at the first base.

The TCR comes from an adult in good health. Here the chain combines TRBV7-9 and TRBJ1-6, and the D gene may be TRBD1, 5 bases matching. The sequences come from peripheral blood, collected on day 0 of AZD1222 vaccination. DNA sequence: TGTGCCAGCAGCGTGACAGTGTATAATTCACCCCTCCACTTT. Its translation reads: CASSVTVYNSPLHF.